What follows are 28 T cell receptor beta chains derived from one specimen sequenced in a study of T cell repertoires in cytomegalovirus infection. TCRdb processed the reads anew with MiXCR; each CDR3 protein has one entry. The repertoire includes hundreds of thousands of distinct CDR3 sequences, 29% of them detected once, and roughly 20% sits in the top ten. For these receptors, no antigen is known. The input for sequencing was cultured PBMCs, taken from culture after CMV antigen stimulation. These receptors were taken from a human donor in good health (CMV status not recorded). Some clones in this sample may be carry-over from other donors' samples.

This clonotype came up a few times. CDR3 sequence (DNA): TGTGCCAGCAGCGTTGAGGGTTCCTCCTACGAGCAGTACTTC. This codes for CASSVEGSSYEQYF. The chain recombines TRBV9 with TRBJ2-7; perhaps TRBD2 as D (5 bases). Per germline, CDR1 SGDLS and CDR2 YYNGEE. The CDR3 sequence is 14 residues long. Deletions cut 2 bases from V and 0 bases from J, with 9 bases between.

CDR3 amino acids: CASRKQGNQPQHF. CDR3 DNA: TGTGCCAGCCGAAAACAGGGGAATCAGCCCCAGCATTTT. The chain has TRBV6-1 and TRBJ1-5; 7 nucleotides align to TRBD1. Germline trimming cut 8 bases from V and 4 bases from J; bases unmatched to any gene: 5. This CDR3 contains 13 residues. The V gene's germline CDR1 is MNHNS and CDR2 SASEGT.

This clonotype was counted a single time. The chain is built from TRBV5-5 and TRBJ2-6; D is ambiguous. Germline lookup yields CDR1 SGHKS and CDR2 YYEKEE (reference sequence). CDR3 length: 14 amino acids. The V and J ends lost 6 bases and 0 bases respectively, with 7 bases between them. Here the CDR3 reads CASIDSSGANVLTF. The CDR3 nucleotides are TGTGCCAGCATTGATAGCTCTGGGGCCAACGTCCTGACTTTC. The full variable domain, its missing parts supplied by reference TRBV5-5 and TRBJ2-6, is DAGVTQSPTHLIKTRGQQVTLRCSPISGHKSVSWYQQVLGQGPQFIFQYYEKEERGRGNFPDRFSARQFPNYSSELNVNALLLGDSALYLCASIDSSGANVLTFGAGSRLTVL.

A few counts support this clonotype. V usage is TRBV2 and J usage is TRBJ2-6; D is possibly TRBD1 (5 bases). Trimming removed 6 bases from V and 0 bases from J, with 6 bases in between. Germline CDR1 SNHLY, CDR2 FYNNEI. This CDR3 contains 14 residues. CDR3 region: CASRQGSGANVLTF. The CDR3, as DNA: TGTGCCAGCAGGCAGGGCTCTGGGGCCAACGTCCTGACTTTC.

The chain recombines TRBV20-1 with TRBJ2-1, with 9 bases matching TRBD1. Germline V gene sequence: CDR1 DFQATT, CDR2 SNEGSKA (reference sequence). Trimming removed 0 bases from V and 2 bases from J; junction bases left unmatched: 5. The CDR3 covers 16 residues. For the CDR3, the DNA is TGCAGTGCTAGAGATAGCGACAGGGGGGCCTACAATGAGCAGTTCTTC. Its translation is CSARDSDRGAYNEQFF.

CDR3 DNA sequence: TGTGCCAGCAGCTCCTACAGGGGTAGCAATGAGCAGTTCTTC. This gives the protein CASSSYRGSNEQFF. This rearrangement joins TRBV5-6 to TRBJ2-1; 7 bases are shared with TRBD1. The junction had 6 bases not matched to a gene; V was cut back by 3 bases and J by 6 bases. CDR3 length: 14 residues. From germline, CDR1 is SGHDT and CDR2 YYEEEE. Full variable domain (rest looked up from reference TRBV5-6 and TRBJ2-1): DAGVTQSPTHLIKTRGQQVTLRCSPKSGHDTVSWYQQALGQGPQFIFQYYEEEERQRGNFPDRFSGHQFPNYSSELNVNALLLGDSALYLCASSSYRGSNEQFFGPGTRLTVL.

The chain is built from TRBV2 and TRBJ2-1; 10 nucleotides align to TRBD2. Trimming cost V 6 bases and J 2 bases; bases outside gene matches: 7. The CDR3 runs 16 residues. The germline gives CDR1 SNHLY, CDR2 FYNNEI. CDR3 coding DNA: TGTGCCAGCAGACAAAATAGCGGGGGGCCCTACAATGAGCAGTTCTTC. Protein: CASRQNSGGPYNEQFF. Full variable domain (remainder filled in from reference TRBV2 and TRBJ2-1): EPEVTQTPSHQVTQMGQEVILRCVPISNHLYFYWYRQILGQKVEFLVSFYNNEISEKSEIFDDQFSVERPDGSNFTLKIRSTKLEDSAMYFCASRQNSGGPYNEQFFGPGTRLTVL.

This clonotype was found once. CDR3: CSAREPGLAAEQYF. As DNA, the CDR3 is TGCAGTGCTAGAGAACCGGGACTAGCGGCCGAGCAGTACTTC. This chain links TRBV20-1 with TRBJ2-7, with 11 bases aligning to TRBD2. Germline CDR1 reads DFQATT; CDR2 reads SNEGSKA (reference sequence). V shed 0 bases and J 6 bases; nucleotides not matched to a gene: 4. CDR3 length: 14 amino acids.

In DNA form, the CDR3 reads TGTGCCAGCAGCCCGGGACTAGCGGGAGAAGGGAGCACAGATACGCAGTATTTT. Protein: CASSPGLAGEGSTDTQYF. The gene calls are TRBV2 and TRBJ2-3; 14 nucleotides line up with TRBD2. Trimming cost V 6 bases and J 0 bases; bases outside gene matches: 8. Germline loops: CDR1 SNHLY, CDR2 FYNNEI. The CDR3 totals 18 residues. Variable domain in full (rest from reference TRBV2 and TRBJ2-3): EPEVTQTPSHQVTQMGQEVILRCVPISNHLYFYWYRQILGQKVEFLVSFYNNEISEKSEIFDDQFSVERPDGSNFTLKIRSTKLEDSAMYFCASSPGLAGEGSTDTQYFGPGTRLTVL.

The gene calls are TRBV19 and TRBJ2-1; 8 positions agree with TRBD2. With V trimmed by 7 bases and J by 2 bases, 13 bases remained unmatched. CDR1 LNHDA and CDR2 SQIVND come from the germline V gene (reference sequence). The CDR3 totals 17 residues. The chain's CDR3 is CASTPPGLAGPYNEQFF. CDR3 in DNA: TGTGCCAGTACCCCCCCGGGTCTAGCGGGCCCCTACAATGAGCAGTTCTTC.

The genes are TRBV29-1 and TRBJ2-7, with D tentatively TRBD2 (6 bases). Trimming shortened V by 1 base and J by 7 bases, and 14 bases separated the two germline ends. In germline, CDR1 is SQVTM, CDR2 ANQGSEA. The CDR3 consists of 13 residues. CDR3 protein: CSVEAPSGREQYF. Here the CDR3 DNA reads TGCAGCGTTGAAGCTCCCTCGGGGAGGGAGCAGTACTTC.

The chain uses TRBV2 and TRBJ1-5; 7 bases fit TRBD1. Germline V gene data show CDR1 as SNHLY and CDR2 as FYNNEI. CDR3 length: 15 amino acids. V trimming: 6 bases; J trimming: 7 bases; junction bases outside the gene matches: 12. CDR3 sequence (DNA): TGTGCCAGCAGACTCGACAGGGATGGTATCCAGCCCCAGCATTTT. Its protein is CASRLDRDGIQPQHF.

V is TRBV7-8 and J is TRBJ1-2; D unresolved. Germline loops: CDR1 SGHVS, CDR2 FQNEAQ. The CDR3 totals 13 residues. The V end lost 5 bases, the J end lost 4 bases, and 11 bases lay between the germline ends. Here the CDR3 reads CASSPLGSYGYTF. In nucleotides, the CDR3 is TGTGCCAGCAGCCCACTGGGGAGCTATGGCTACACCTTC.

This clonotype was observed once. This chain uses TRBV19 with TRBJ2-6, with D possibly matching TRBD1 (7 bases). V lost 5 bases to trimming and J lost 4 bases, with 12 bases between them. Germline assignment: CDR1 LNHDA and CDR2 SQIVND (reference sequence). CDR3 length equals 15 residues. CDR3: CASSPGGPGANVLTF. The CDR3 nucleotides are TGTGCCAGTAGTCCAGGGGGGCCCGGGGCCAACGTCCTGACTTTC.

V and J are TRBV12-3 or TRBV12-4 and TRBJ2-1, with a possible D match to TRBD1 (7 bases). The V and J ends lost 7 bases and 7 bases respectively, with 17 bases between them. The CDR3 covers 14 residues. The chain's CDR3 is CASTPVEGANEQFF. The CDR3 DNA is TGTGCCAGCACCCCTGTGGAGGGGGCTAATGAGCAGTTCTTC.

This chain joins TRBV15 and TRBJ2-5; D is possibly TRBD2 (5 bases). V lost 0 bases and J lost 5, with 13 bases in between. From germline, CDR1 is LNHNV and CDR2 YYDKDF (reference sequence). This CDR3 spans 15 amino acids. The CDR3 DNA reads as TGTGCCACCAGCAGAGATCCCGGGGAAGGGGAGACCCAGTACTTC. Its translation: CATSRDPGEGETQYF.

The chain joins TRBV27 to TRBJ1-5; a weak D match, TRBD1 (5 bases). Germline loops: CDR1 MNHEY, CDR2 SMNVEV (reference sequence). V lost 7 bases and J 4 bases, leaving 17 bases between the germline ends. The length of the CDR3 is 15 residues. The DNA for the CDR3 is TGTGCCAGCACCCCAGGGTGGGGTCCGAATCAGCCCCAGCATTTT. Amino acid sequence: CASTPGWGPNQPQHF.

The CDR3 nucleotides are TGCGCCAGCAGCTTGGCACCTATCTACAATGAGCAGTTCTTC. Translating gives CASSLAPIYNEQFF. The rearrangement uses TRBV5-1 and TRBJ2-1; D call uncertain. The V and J ends lost 0 bases and 3 bases respectively, with 7 bases between them. The CDR3 contains 14 residues. Germline V lookup: CDR1 SGHRS, CDR2 YFSETQ.

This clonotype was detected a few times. This chain's CDR3 is CATSGVSGPEEETQYF. CDR3 bases: TGTGCCACCAGTGGGGTTTCCGGACCCGAGGAAGAGACCCAGTACTTC. V is TRBV24-1 and J is TRBJ2-5, with D hard to call. V lost 5 bases and J lost 3, with 18 bases in between. The CDR3 is 16 residues long. Germline V gene sequence: CDR1 KGHDR, CDR2 SFDVKD.

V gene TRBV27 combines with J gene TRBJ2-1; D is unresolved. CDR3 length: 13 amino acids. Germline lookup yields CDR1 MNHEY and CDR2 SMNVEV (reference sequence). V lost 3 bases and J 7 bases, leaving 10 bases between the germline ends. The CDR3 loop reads CASSFSQNNEQFF. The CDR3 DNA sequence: TGTGCCAGCAGTTTTAGTCAAAATAATGAGCAGTTCTTC.

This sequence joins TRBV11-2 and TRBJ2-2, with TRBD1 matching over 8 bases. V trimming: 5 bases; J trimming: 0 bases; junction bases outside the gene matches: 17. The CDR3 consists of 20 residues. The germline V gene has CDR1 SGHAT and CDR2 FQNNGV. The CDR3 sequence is CASSRYRDRPLGANTGELFF. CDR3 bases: TGTGCCAGCAGCCGCTACCGGGACAGGCCTCTTGGGGCGAACACCGGGGAGCTGTTTTTT. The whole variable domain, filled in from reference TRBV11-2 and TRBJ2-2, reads EAGVAQSPRYKIIEKRQSVAFWCNPISGHATLYWYQQILGQGPKLLIQFQNNGVVDDSQLPKDRFSAERLKGVDSTLKIQPAKLEDSAVYLCASSRYRDRPLGANTGELFFGEGSRLTVL.

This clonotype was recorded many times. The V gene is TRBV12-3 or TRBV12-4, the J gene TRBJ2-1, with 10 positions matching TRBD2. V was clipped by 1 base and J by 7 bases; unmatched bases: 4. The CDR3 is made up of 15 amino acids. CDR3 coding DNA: TGTGCCAGCAGTTTAGACACTAGCGGGGCGAATGAGCAGTTCTTC. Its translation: CASSLDTSGANEQFF.

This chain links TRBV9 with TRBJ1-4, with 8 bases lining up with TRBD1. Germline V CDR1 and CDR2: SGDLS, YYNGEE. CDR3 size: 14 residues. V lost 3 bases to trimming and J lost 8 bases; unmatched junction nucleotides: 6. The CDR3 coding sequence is TGTGCCAGCAGCGGAGGGACAGGAAAAGAAAAACTGTTTTTT. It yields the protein CASSGGTGKEKLFF. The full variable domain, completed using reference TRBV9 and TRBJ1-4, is DSGVTQTPKHLITATGQRVTLRCSPRSGDLSVYWYQQSLDQGLQFLIQYYNGEERAKGNILERFSAQQFPDLHSELNLSSLELGDSALYFCASSGGTGKEKLFFGSGTQLSVL.

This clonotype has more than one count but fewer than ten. In DNA, the CDR3 is TGTGCCAGCAGCGACCACACCCCGGACTACTATGGCTACACCTTC. Its protein is CASSDHTPDYYGYTF. The J gene is TRBJ1-2, the V gene TRBV6-1, with D unresolved. Germline lookup yields CDR1 MNHNS and CDR2 SASEGT. This CDR3 contains 15 residues. Trimming removed 6 bases at V and 3 bases at J, with 17 bases between.

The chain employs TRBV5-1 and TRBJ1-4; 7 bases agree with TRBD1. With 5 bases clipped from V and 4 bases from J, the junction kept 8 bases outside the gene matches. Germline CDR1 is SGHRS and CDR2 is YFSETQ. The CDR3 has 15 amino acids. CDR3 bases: TGCGCCAGCAGAGATGACAGGGCCTTTAATGAAAAACTGTTTTTT. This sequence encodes CASRDDRAFNEKLFF. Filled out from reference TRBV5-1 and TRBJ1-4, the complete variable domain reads KAGVTQTPRYLIKTRGQQVTLSCSPISGHRSVSWYQQTPGQGLQFLFEYFSETQRNKGNFPGRFSGRQFSNSRSEMNVSTLELGDSALYLCASRDDRAFNEKLFFGSGTQLSVL.

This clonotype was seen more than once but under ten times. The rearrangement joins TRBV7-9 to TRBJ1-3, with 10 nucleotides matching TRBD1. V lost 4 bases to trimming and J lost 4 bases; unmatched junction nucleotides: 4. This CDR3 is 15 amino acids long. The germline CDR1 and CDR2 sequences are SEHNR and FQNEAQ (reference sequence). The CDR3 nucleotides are TGTGCCAGCAGCTCGGGACAGGGGAACGGAAACACCATATATTTT. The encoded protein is CASSSGQGNGNTIYF.

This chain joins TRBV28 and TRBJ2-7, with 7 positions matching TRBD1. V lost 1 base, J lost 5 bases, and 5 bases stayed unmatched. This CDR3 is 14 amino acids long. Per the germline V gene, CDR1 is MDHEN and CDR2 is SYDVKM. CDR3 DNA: TGTGCCAGCAGTTTATCGACAGGGTTTAACGAGCAGTACTTC. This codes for CASSLSTGFNEQYF.

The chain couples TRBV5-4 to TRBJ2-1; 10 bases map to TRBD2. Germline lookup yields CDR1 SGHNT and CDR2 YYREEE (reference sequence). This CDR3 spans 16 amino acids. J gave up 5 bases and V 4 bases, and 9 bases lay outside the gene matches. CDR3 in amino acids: CASSQKVTSGNNEQFF. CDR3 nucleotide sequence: TGTGCCAGCAGCCAGAAGGTTACTAGCGGGAACAATGAGCAGTTCTTC.